Listed here are 28 T cell receptor beta chains from one sample, sequenced in a study of radiotherapy plus CTLA-4 blockade in lung cancer (dated 2018 in TCRdb). Library prep was done by the immunoSEQ multiplex PCR assay. Not all clones reach the TCRdb copy of this immuneACCESS table, which keeps in-frame sequences only. Checked studies attribute under half of the gap to unresolved V genes and leave the rest unexplained. This sample comprises about 44,000 clones, about 74% of them detected only once. About 2.6% of the sample is taken by the ten largest. The source material was peripheral blood, sampled from a patient treated with radiotherapy plus ipilimumab. These receptors were collected from a human donor with non-small cell lung cancer whose response to radiotherapy plus ipilimumab could not be evaluated.

CDR3: CASSDAGGFSNYGYTF. As DNA, the CDR3 is TGTGCCAGCAGTGATGCAGGGGGCTTTTCTAACTATGGCTACACCTTC. The chain is built from TRBV2 and TRBJ1-2, with TRBD1 identical over 8 bases. The CDR3 runs 16 residues. V lost 3 bases and J lost 0; bases outside the gene matches: 6. CDR1 SNHLY and CDR2 FYNNEI come from the germline V gene.

The chain links TRBV11-1 to TRBJ2-6; weak D call: TRBD2 (7 bases). This CDR3 spans 19 amino acids. In germline, CDR1 is SGHAT, CDR2 FQDESV (reference sequence). V was pared by 4 bases and J by 4 bases, with 23 bases between. CDR3 bases: TGTGCCAGCAGCTCCCGGGGGGCGGCGGGAGCGGGGGGGGCCAACGTCCTGACTTTC. It is translated as CASSSRGAAGAGGANVLTF.

In DNA form, the CDR3 reads TGTGCCAGCAGCGCGGGGCCTGAAGCTTTCTTT. Its translation: CASSAGPEAFF. V and J are TRBV5-5 and TRBJ1-1, with D possibly matching TRBD1 (5 bases). The V end was cut by 4 bases, the J end by 6 bases, with 7 bases between. The germline CDR1 and CDR2 sequences are SGHKS and YYEKEE (reference sequence). The CDR3 contains 11 residues.

The chain combines TRBV19 with TRBJ1-2; TRBD1 agrees at 7 bases. In germline, CDR1 is LNHDA, CDR2 SQIVND (reference sequence). The CDR3 covers 15 residues. Losses at the gene ends were 1 base for V and 4 bases for J; bases not matched to a gene: 6. CDR3 in amino acids: CASSIVDRVGYGYTF. The CDR3 nucleotides are TGTGCCAGTAGTATAGTCGACAGGGTGGGCTATGGCTACACCTTC.

Remarks on this clone: Compared with germline, one end of the junction differs, possibly owing to a read error. This rearrangement joins TRBV10-2 to TRBJ2-7, with D possibly being TRBD1 (5 bases). Germline V CDR1 and CDR2: WSHSY, SAAADI. This CDR3 region has 10 residues. The CDR3 region is CASCEGAGYF. For the CDR3, the DNA is TGCGCCAGCTGTGAAGGGGCCGGGTACTTC.

The chain has TRBV5-1 and TRBJ2-7; 9 bases are a match to TRBD2. Germline values: CDR1 SGHRS, CDR2 YFSETQ. The CDR3 covers 19 residues. V gave up 3 bases and J gave up 5 bases; unmatched junction bases: 21. The DNA for the CDR3 is TGCGCCAGCAGCTCCCCTAGGAGCCTAGCGGGGCCCATGGAGGACGAGCAGTACTTC. It codes for CASSSPRSLAGPMEDEQYF.

The V call is TRBV5-1, the J call TRBJ2-7, with 7 bases that match TRBD1. CDR3 size: 14 residues. Looked up from germline, CDR1 is SGHRS and CDR2 is YFSETQ. The V segment lost 0 bases and the J segment 6 bases; nucleotides outside the gene matches: 6. CDR3 residues: CASSLEQGMSEQYF. CDR3 DNA: TGCGCCAGCAGCTTGGAACAGGGGATGAGCGAGCAGTACTTC.

The chain carries TRBV28 and TRBJ1-5; 7 positions match TRBD1. Unmatched junction bases numbered 13, after V lost 4 bases and J lost 4 bases. CDR1 MDHEN and CDR2 SYDVKM come from the germline V gene. This CDR3 contains 17 residues. CDR3 nucleotides: TGTGCCAGCAGTTCGCTGGCAGGGGGGTCGGCTAATCAGCCCCAGCATTTT. This translates into CASSSLAGGSANQPQHF.

V and J are TRBV28 and TRBJ1-2; D is uncertain. The CDR3 runs 12 residues. The germline V gene encodes CDR1 MDHEN and CDR2 SYDVKM. With 3 bases removed from V and 4 bases from J, the gap between germline ends came to 6 bases. The CDR3 nucleotides are TGTGCCAGCAGTTTCGGGAGCTATGGCTACACCTTC. Translating gives CASSFGSYGYTF.

The rearrangement uses TRBV6-6 and TRBJ2-7; 10 positions match TRBD1. J gave up 0 bases and V 6 bases, and 5 bases lay outside the gene matches. The CDR3 is 15 amino acids. Germline V gene data show CDR1 as MNHNY and CDR2 as SVGAGI (reference sequence). In DNA form, the CDR3 reads TGTGCCAGCAGCTTCGGACAGGGGGGCTCCTACGAGCAGTACTTC. Translation gives CASSFGQGGSYEQYF.

This clone was counted a single time. This chain links TRBV1 with TRBJ2-7; TRBD2, the table's D call, was not compared with the DNA. TRBV1 is described as a pseudogene. This CDR3 has 17 amino acids. CDR3 sequence (DNA): TGCACCAGCAGCCATCCTAGCGGGAGACCCCCTACCCACGAGCAGTACTTC. Its translation is CTSSHPSGRPPTHEQYF.

The chain is built from TRBV5-1 and TRBJ2-1; weak D call: TRBD1 (6 bases). V dropped 2 bases and J dropped 7 bases, with 16 bases sitting between them. CDR3 length: 15 amino acids. CDR1 and CDR2 from the germline V gene are SGHRS and YFSETQ. In DNA, the CDR3 is TGCGCCAGCAGCTTTGGGGGCCTGAATAAGAATGAGCAGTTCTTC. Residues: CASSFGGLNKNEQFF.

V and J are TRBV4-2 and TRBJ2-7; possibly TRBD2 for D (6 bases). The CDR3 extends over 15 amino acids. The germline V and J ends were trimmed by 0 bases and 2 bases, with 11 bases remaining between them. CDR1 and CDR2 (germline): LGHNA, YNFKEQ. The CDR3 DNA follows: TGTGCCAGCAGCCAAGATGTGGGGGGTACCTACGAGCAGTACTTC. Translating it yields CASSQDVGGTYEQYF.

The rearrangement joins TRBV19 to TRBJ1-5, with D possibly being TRBD1 (6 bases). This CDR3 has 13 amino acids. Germline lookup yields CDR1 LNHDA and CDR2 SQIVND (reference sequence). Trimming removed 6 bases from V and 5 bases from J, with 11 bases in between. CDR3 nucleotides: TGTGCCAGTAGCTTTAGACAGGATCAGCCCCAGCATTTT. It yields the protein CASSFRQDQPQHF. Full variable domain (missing parts from reference TRBV19 and TRBJ1-5): DGGITQSPKYLFRKEGQNVTLSCEQNLNHDAMYWYRQDPGQGLRLIYYSQIVNDFQKGDIAEGYSVSREKKESFPLTVTSAQKNPTAFYLCASSFRQDQPQHFGDGTRLSIL.

The V and J genes are TRBV9 and TRBJ2-1; TRBD2 matches at 13 bases. This CDR3 has 15 amino acids. Trimming cost V 3 bases and J 10 bases; bases outside gene matches: 7. Germline V lookup: CDR1 SGDLS, CDR2 YYNGEE. In DNA form, the CDR3 reads TGTGCCAGCAGCGGAGAGGGACTAGCGGGGACGGAGCAGTTCTTC. Translation: CASSGEGLAGTEQFF.

The rearrangement links TRBV9 to TRBJ2-1, with TRBD2 identical over 11 bases. The V segment lost 0 bases and the J segment 7 bases; nucleotides outside the gene matches: 9. The CDR3 sequence is 17 residues long. Germline CDR1 reads SGDLS; CDR2 reads YYNGEE. The CDR3 protein is CASSVATSGGPLNEQFF. For the CDR3, the DNA is TGTGCCAGCAGCGTAGCAACTAGCGGGGGACCCTTGAATGAGCAGTTCTTC.

The chain uses TRBV15 and TRBJ2-7, with 8 bases matching TRBD2. Per germline, CDR1 LNHNV and CDR2 YYDKDF (reference sequence). Trimming cost V 8 bases and J 4 bases; bases outside gene matches: 7. This CDR3 region has 13 residues. The CDR3 DNA follows: TGTGCCACCCGACCGGGAGGGGTGTACGAGCAGTACTTC. Encoded protein: CATRPGGVYEQYF.

This rearrangement joins TRBV21-1 to TRBJ2-1; the listed D gene, TRBD2, was not tested against the DNA. TRBV21-1 constitutes a pseudogene. The CDR3 sequence is 16 residues long. The CDR3 DNA reads TGTGCCAGCAGACGGATCGGGACTAGCGGTCGGTCGGAGCAGTTCTTC. Its translation: CASRRIGTSGRSEQFF.

The rearrangement uses TRBV5-1 and TRBJ1-4; no reliable D call. Per germline, CDR1 SGHRS and CDR2 YFSETQ. The CDR3 extends over 14 amino acids. With 0 bases removed from V and 5 bases from J, the gap between germline ends came to 8 bases. For the CDR3, the DNA is TGCGCCAGCAGCTTGGGGGGAGGGAATGAAAAACTGTTTTTT. This gives the protein CASSLGGGNEKLFF.

V usage is TRBV30 and J usage is TRBJ2-3; 7 bases align to TRBD2. CDR1 and CDR2 (germline): GTSNPN, SVGIG (reference sequence). With 2 bases clipped from V and 3 bases from J, the junction kept 14 bases outside the gene matches. The CDR3 covers 17 residues. CDR3 amino acids: CAWSRTRGGKITDTQYF. CDR3 DNA: TGTGCCTGGAGTCGGACTAGGGGAGGAAAAATAACAGATACGCAGTATTTT.

The J gene is TRBJ2-2, the V gene TRBV6-6; 13 bases line up with TRBD2. CDR1 is MNHNY and CDR2 is SVGAGI in the germline V gene (reference sequence). The CDR3 contains 15 residues. V dropped 5 bases and J dropped 3; count of bases not matched to a gene: 0. The CDR3 nucleotides are TGTGCCAGCAGTACTAGCGGGGGGGACACCGGGGAGCTGTTTTTT. Its translation is CASSTSGGDTGELFF.

V is TRBV28 and J is TRBJ2-7; 10 bases align to TRBD2. CDR3 size: 15 residues. Germline V gene sequence: CDR1 MDHEN, CDR2 SYDVKM. V gave up 8 bases and J gave up 2 bases; unmatched junction bases: 9. The CDR3 DNA reads TGTGCCAGCCTCCCTGTAGCGGGAGGTACCTACGAGCAGTACTTC. This sequence encodes CASLPVAGGTYEQYF.

This clone came up a few times. The chain recombines TRBV4-3 with TRBJ2-1; 8 nucleotides line up with TRBD1. After removal of 0 bases from V and 6 bases from J, the junction contained 13 bases not matched to a gene. The CDR3 is 18 amino acids. Per germline, CDR1 LGHNA and CDR2 YSLEER. CDR3 loop: CASSQDSIAGGAGNEQFF. The CDR3 DNA sequence: TGCGCCAGCAGCCAAGATAGTATCGCAGGGGGCGCGGGCAATGAGCAGTTCTTC.

In this sample, this clone turned up once. This chain links TRBV5-1 with TRBJ2-1, with 10 bases fitting TRBD1. J gave up 10 bases and V 0 bases, and 4 bases lay outside the gene matches. This CDR3 comprises 14 residues. Germline-derived CDR1 and CDR2 are SGHRS and YFSETQ. CDR3 DNA sequence: TGCGCCAGCAGCTTGGGGACAGGGGGTTGGGAGCAGTTCTTC. It yields the protein CASSLGTGGWEQFF.

There are a few counts of this clone. The chain links TRBV5-8 to TRBJ1-3; no definite D call. The ends were cut back, 5 bases at V and 2 bases at J, with 5 bases in the middle. From germline, CDR1 is SGHTS and CDR2 YDEGEE. The CDR3 has 12 amino acids. The CDR3 DNA follows: TGTGCCAGCAGATTTACTGGAAACACCATATATTTT. Its translation is CASRFTGNTIYF.

This CDR3 reads CASSVWGQGAAEAFF. CDR3 coding DNA: TGTGCCAGTAGTGTTTGGGGACAGGGGGCCGCTGAAGCTTTCTTT. The J gene is TRBJ1-1, the V gene TRBV19; 12 nucleotides agree with TRBD1. Germline V gene sequence: CDR1 LNHDA, CDR2 SQIVND (reference sequence). V shed 5 bases, J shed 6 bases, and the junction held 7 bases outside the gene matches. The CDR3 sequence is 15 residues long.

This chain links TRBV4-3 with TRBJ2-1, with TRBD2 matching 8 bases. The junction had 4 bases not matched to a gene; V was cut back by 2 bases and J by 1 base. The V gene's germline CDR1 is LGHNA and CDR2 YSLEER. This CDR3 has 16 residues. The DNA of the CDR3 is TGCGCCAGCAGCCAACTTAGCGGGGCGTCCTACAATGAGCAGTTCTTC. It is translated as CASSQLSGASYNEQFF.

The rearrangement links TRBV19 to TRBJ2-5; 8 nucleotides agree with TRBD2. The V and J ends lost 3 bases and 5 bases, in that order; junction bases with no gene match: 11. The CDR3 length is 16 residues. Germline values: CDR1 LNHDA, CDR2 SQIVND (reference sequence). This CDR3 is CASSMGVTGGRETQYF. Here the CDR3 DNA reads TGTGCCAGTAGTATGGGGGTAACGGGAGGGCGGGAGACCCAGTACTTC.